A single sample is the source of the 25 T cell receptor beta chains below, sequenced in a study of blood T cell repertoires in COVID-19 (dated by TCRdb to 2018 to 2021). Library preparation used the immunoSEQ multiplex PCR assay. Sourced from immuneACCESS, this table was stored by TCRdb with only in-frame sequences that have V and J called. A share of the clones is absent; for the studies checked, an unresolved V gene accounts for under half, and the remainder has no known explanation. Counted in this sample were 150,000 to 200,000 clones; around 83% of them appeared once. Of the sample, under 10% is held by the ten largest clones. The sequencing input was peripheral blood. Receptor source: a woman aged 70-85 years with COVID-19, enrolled during active disease.

The V and J genes are TRBV20-1 and TRBJ1-1; D gene unclear. V lost 0 bases and J 8 bases, leaving 7 bases between the germline ends. CDR3 length equals 11 residues. Germline CDR1 and CDR2: DFQATT and SNEGSKA (reference sequence). The CDR3 DNA reads TGCAGTGCTAGAGATGAGTTAGAAGCTTTCTTT. Its translation: CSARDELEAFF.

The chain recombines TRBV5-1 with TRBJ1-2; 7 bases agree with TRBD1. The CDR3 has 14 amino acids. J gave up 6 bases and V 3 bases, and 8 bases lay outside the gene matches. Germline V CDR1 and CDR2: SGHRS, YFSETQ. The CDR3 spells CASSSTTGTNGYTF. The CDR3 bases are TGCGCCAGCAGCTCGACGACAGGGACCAATGGCTACACCTTC. The variable domain in full, completed from reference TRBV5-1 and TRBJ1-2, reads KAGVTQTPRYLIKTRGQQVTLSCSPISGHRSVSWYQQTPGQGLQFLFEYFSETQRNKGNFPGRFSGRQFSNSRSEMNVSTLELGDSALYLCASSSTTGTNGYTFGSGTRLTVV.

Here the CDR3 reads CASREGGSETQYF. CDR3 bases: TGTGCCAGCAGGGAAGGGGGTTCAGAGACCCAGTACTTC. The V call is TRBV28, the J call TRBJ2-5, with a tentative D call TRBD1 (6 bases). Trimming left V 6 bases short and J 4 bases short, with 12 bases between. The CDR3 consists of 13 residues. Germline values: CDR1 MDHEN, CDR2 SYDVKM.

The CDR3 spells CASRSVMETQYF. The CDR3 DNA reads TGTGCCAGCAGGTCCGTAATGGAGACCCAGTACTTC. The chain employs TRBV28 and TRBJ2-5; D uncertain. Trimming cost V 6 bases and J 5 bases, with 10 bases left between them. The CDR3 is 12 residues long. Germline-derived CDR1 and CDR2 are MDHEN and SYDVKM.

This chain joins TRBV5-6 and TRBJ1-5, with TRBD1 matching over 7 bases. Per germline, CDR1 SGHDT and CDR2 YYEEEE. V lost 1 base, J lost 5 bases, and 6 bases stayed unmatched. CDR3 length: 15 residues. CDR3 amino acids: CASSLRGTDYQPQHF. The CDR3, as DNA: TGTGCCAGCAGCTTGCGCGGGACAGATTATCAGCCCCAGCATTTT.

The chain recombines TRBV5-1 with TRBJ2-7, with D possibly being TRBD2 (5 bases). From germline, CDR1 is SGHRS and CDR2 YFSETQ. Trimming removed 4 bases at V and 3 bases at J, with 23 bases between. CDR3 length: 17 amino acids. The CDR3 bases are TGCGCCAGCAGCCCAAAAGACGCAGCCCGGGATGGCTACGAGCAGTACTTC. Translating gives CASSPKDAARDGYEQYF.

The chain links TRBV19 to TRBJ1-1, with D perhaps matching TRBD1 (5 bases). CDR3 length: 14 residues. Trimming took off 5 bases at V and 1 base at J, with 11 bases between the two ends. Germline CDR1 is LNHDA and CDR2 is SQIVND (reference sequence). CDR3 sequence reads: CASSLGERNTEAFF. The CDR3 coding sequence is TGTGCCAGTAGTTTAGGGGAGCGGAACACTGAAGCTTTCTTT.

The chain combines TRBV27 with TRBJ2-5; D gene unclear. CDR1 and CDR2 from the germline V gene are MNHEY and SMNVEV (reference sequence). V lost 4 bases, J lost 3 bases, and 18 bases lay in between. The CDR3 is made up of 16 amino acids. Here the CDR3 DNA reads TGTGCCAGCAGTTCCCCACCCGTCCGGGTAGAAGAGACCCAGTACTTC. Translating it yields CASSSPPVRVEETQYF.

Here the CDR3 reads CASRKGQSNQPQHF. For the CDR3, the DNA is TGTGCCAGCAGGAAGGGACAATCCAATCAGCCCCAGCATTTT. The genes are TRBV2 and TRBJ1-5; a weak D match, TRBD1 (6 bases). Trimming cost V 6 bases and J 3 bases, with 12 bases left between them. The CDR3 sequence is 14 residues long. The germline V gene has CDR1 SNHLY and CDR2 FYNNEI.

The chain is built from TRBV4-3 and TRBJ1-5, with D possibly being TRBD1 (5 bases). This CDR3 is built from 15 residues. The V end was cut by 1 base, the J end by 6 bases, with 13 bases between. The germline CDR1 and CDR2 sequences are LGHNA and YSLEER. This chain's CDR3 is CASSQAHRPGQPQHF. CDR3 nucleotide sequence: TGCGCCAGCAGCCAAGCCCACAGGCCAGGTCAGCCCCAGCATTTT.

This chain links TRBV6-6 with TRBJ1-5; no reliable D call. V lost 8 bases to trimming and J lost 9 bases, with 5 bases between them. The CDR3 is 9 residues long. Germline V CDR1 and CDR2: MNHNY, SVGAGI (reference sequence). The CDR3 sequence is CASGPPQHF. The CDR3, as DNA: TGTGCCAGCGGCCCGCCCCAGCATTTT.

The genes are TRBV7-2 and TRBJ1-2; D might be TRBD1 (6 bases). Germline CDR1 reads SGHTA; CDR2 reads FQGNSA. The V gene lost 5 bases and the J gene lost 6 bases, with 13 bases spanning the gap. This CDR3 comprises 13 residues. CDR3 loop: CASSVTGRDGYTF. In DNA form, the CDR3 reads TGTGCCAGCAGCGTTACAGGGAGGGATGGCTACACCTTC.

This clone has a single count. CDR3 coding DNA: TGTGCCAGCAGTCCTAACGCGGGTGGGACTGAAGCTTTCTTT. Translation gives CASSPNAGGTEAFF. The V call is TRBV6-6, the J call TRBJ1-1; no clear D. Per the germline V gene, CDR1 is MNHNY and CDR2 is SVGAGI (reference sequence). The CDR3 extends over 14 amino acids. V shed 5 bases and J shed 5 bases, with 15 bases lying between them.

This rearrangement joins TRBV5-1 to TRBJ1-1, with a possible D match to TRBD1 (5 bases). V was trimmed by 2 bases and J by 0 bases, leaving 20 bases between them. The CDR3 consists of 18 residues. Germline values: CDR1 SGHRS, CDR2 YFSETQ. CDR3 bases: TGCGCCAGCAGCTTTTACCCCTCAGGGTCAACCCTGAACACTGAAGCTTTCTTT. Protein: CASSFYPSGSTLNTEAFF.

V gene TRBV27 combines with J gene TRBJ1-5; D possibly corresponds to TRBD1 (6 bases). Germline lookup yields CDR1 MNHEY and CDR2 SMNVEV (reference sequence). V lost 6 bases and J 6 bases, leaving 15 bases between the germline ends. This CDR3 has 14 amino acids. CDR3 DNA: TGTGCCAGCAGCCGTACAGGGACGTCTCAGCCCCAGCATTTT. It translates to CASSRTGTSQPQHF.

This sequence joins TRBV7-2 and TRBJ1-4; maybe TRBD1 (6 bases). V lost 10 bases and J lost 3, with 18 bases in between. The CDR3 has 15 amino acids. Per germline, CDR1 SGHTA and CDR2 FQGNSA. The CDR3 region has the DNA TGTGCCACACGAGTCGCGGGGGCGGCTAATGAAAAACTGTTTTTT. Its protein product is CATRVAGAANEKLFF.

The genes are TRBV19 and TRBJ2-5, with D tentatively TRBD1 (5 bases). In germline, CDR1 is LNHDA, CDR2 SQIVND (reference sequence). The CDR3 has 14 amino acids. V lost 1 base and J 4 bases, leaving 10 bases between the germline ends. Here the CDR3 DNA reads TGTGCCAGTAGTATAGGGGGCCTGGGAGAGACCCAGTACTTC. Translation: CASSIGGLGETQYF.

The rearrangement joins TRBV24-1 to TRBJ2-5, with D possibly TRBD1 on 6 matching bases. This CDR3 contains 13 residues. V was shortened by 6 bases and J by 5 bases, with 12 bases between the two germline ends. Germline loops: CDR1 KGHDR, CDR2 SFDVKD. CDR3 sequence (DNA): TGTGCCACCAGTCTGGGGACAATCGAGACCCAGTACTTC. Translated: CATSLGTIETQYF.

The genes are TRBV28 and TRBJ1-2; 10 nucleotides line up with TRBD1. V lost 5 bases to trimming and J lost 3 bases; unmatched junction nucleotides: 9. The germline V gene has CDR1 MDHEN and CDR2 SYDVKM. CDR3 length: 16 amino acids. The DNA for the CDR3 is TGTGCCAGCAGTCCAACTCCCGGGACAGGGGACTATGGCTACACCTTC. It specifies CASSPTPGTGDYGYTF.

Here the CDR3 DNA reads TGTGCCAGTAGGAGGGACAGCGTCTATGGCTACACCTTC. Protein product: CASRRDSVYGYTF. V gene TRBV19 combines with J gene TRBJ1-2, with 7 bases fitting TRBD1. From germline, CDR1 is LNHDA and CDR2 SQIVND (reference sequence). CDR3 length: 13 residues. V gave up 6 bases and J gave up 4 bases; unmatched junction bases: 5.

The V call is TRBV2, the J call TRBJ1-1, with D unresolved. The germline V gene has CDR1 SNHLY and CDR2 FYNNEI. The CDR3 covers 11 residues. Trimming left V 6 bases short and J 3 bases short, with 5 bases between. CDR3 DNA: TGTGCCAGCAGGGACTACACTGAAGCTTTCTTT. Translating it yields CASRDYTEAFF. Together with reference TRBV2 and TRBJ1-1, the CDR3 gives the full variable domain: EPEVTQTPSHQVTQMGQEVILRCVPISNHLYFYWYRQILGQKVEFLVSFYNNEISEKSEIFDDQFSVERPDGSNFTLKIRSTKLEDSAMYFCASRDYTEAFFGQGTRLTVV.

CDR3 sequence reads: CASRLGTSGSKVGELFF. In DNA, the CDR3 is TGCGCCAGCCGCCTAGGGACTAGCGGGAGTAAAGTCGGGGAGCTGTTTTTT. This chain uses TRBV5-1 with TRBJ2-2; 14 nucleotides line up with TRBD2. After removal of 7 bases from V and 7 bases from J, the junction contained 12 bases not matched to a gene. From germline, CDR1 is SGHRS and CDR2 YFSETQ. CDR3 length equals 17 residues.

CDR3 sequence (DNA): TGTGCCTGGACTATAGGGGACAATCAGCCCCAGCATTTT. This sequence encodes CAWTIGDNQPQHF. The rearrangement uses TRBV30 and TRBJ1-5, with TRBD1 as a possible D gene (5 bases). The V gene's germline CDR1 is GTSNPN and CDR2 SVGIG (reference sequence). There are 13 residues in the CDR3. Trimming removed 4 bases from V and 3 bases from J, with 10 bases in between.

For this clone: The junction shows a germline mismatch at one end, possibly a read error. This chain connects TRBV15 to TRBJ2-5; TRBD1 might be the D (6 bases). The CDR3 totals 15 residues. Germline V gene data show CDR1 as LNHNV and CDR2 as YYDKDF (reference sequence). The CDR3 loop reads CATRRGEWGQETQYF. In nucleotides, the CDR3 is TGTGCCACCCGCAGGGGAGAGTGGGGCCAAGAGACCCAGTACTTC.

The V call is TRBV21-1, the J call TRBJ2-5; TRBD2 is the table's D call and was not checked against the DNA. TRBV21-1 is assigned pseudogene status. CDR3 size: 15 residues. This chain's CDR3 is CASSRRLAGWQTQYF. In nucleotides, the CDR3 is TGTGCCAGCAGCCGACGACTAGCGGGATGGCAGACCCAGTACTTC.